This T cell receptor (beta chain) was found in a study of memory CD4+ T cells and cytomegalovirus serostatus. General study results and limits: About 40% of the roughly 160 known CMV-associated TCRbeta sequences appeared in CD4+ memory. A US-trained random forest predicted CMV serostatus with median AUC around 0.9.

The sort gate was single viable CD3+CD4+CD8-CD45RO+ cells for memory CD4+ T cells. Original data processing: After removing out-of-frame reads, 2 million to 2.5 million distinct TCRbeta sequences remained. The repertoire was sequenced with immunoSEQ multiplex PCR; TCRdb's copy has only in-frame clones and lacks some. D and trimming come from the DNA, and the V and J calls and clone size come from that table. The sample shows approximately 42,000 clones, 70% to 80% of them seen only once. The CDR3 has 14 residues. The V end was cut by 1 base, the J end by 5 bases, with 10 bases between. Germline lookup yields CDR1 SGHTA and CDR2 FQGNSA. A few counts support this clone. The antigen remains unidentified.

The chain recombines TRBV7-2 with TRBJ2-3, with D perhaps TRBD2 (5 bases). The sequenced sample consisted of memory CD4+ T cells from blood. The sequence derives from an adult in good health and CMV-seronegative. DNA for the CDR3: TGTGCCAGCAGCTTAGAGTCCCGGGAAGATACGCAGTATTTT. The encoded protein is CASSLESREDTQYF.